This note documents a single TCR beta chain sequence. Its antigen is not known. This sample was taken from a study of post-analysis software for immune sequencing data. TCR beta cDNA libraries had unique molecular identifiers. TCRdb passed the PCR reads through MiXCR, listing each CDR3 protein once. The sample yields roughly 150,000 distinct CDR3 sequences, around 34% seen once. Study-wide results and limits: Same-batch preparations were strongly co-clustered by F measure. Five TRBV segments occurring more often in patients than controls included TRBV5-6, TRBV5-1 and TRBV20-1. For normalized Chao1 diversity, multiple sclerosis patients scored significantly lower than controls did.

The CDR3 is 17 residues long. CDR1 is KGHDR, CDR2 SFDVKD, per germline. Trimming shortened V by 0 bases and J by 3 bases, and 14 bases separated the two germline ends. The sequence was obtained from a girl aged 5-17 years with multiple sclerosis. The chain has TRBV24-1 and TRBJ1-5; possibly TRBD1 for D (6 bases). The sample in question was blood, obtained after autologous hematopoietic stem cell transplantation. The CDR3 loop is CATSDLQDSQNNQPQHF. The CDR3 DNA sequence: TGTGCCACCAGTGATTTGCAGGACAGTCAGAACAATCAGCCCCAGCATTTT.